This TCR beta chain was identified in a study of shared clonotypes between healthy human individuals. Study-level information: The study used three CD4 naive, three CD4 memory, two CD8 naive and one CD8 memory plate per donor. Study-wide results and limits: Among a few donors, approximately 5% of naive CD4 clonotypes were found in common.

This CDR3 is 14 amino acids long. The V end lost 4 bases, the J end lost 6 bases, and 12 bases lay between the germline ends. Germline V gene sequence: CDR1 WNHNN, CDR2 SYGVQD (reference sequence). Generated by immunoSEQ multiplex PCR, the TCRdb table keeps only in-frame clones and is missing some. The profile covers about 320,000 clones, with around nine tenths appearing a single time and around 16% taken by the ten largest. In this sample, this clone turned up once. Its antigen is unknown. The sequencing sample was made of memory CD8+ T cells sorted from blood. Indicated subset: CD45RO+ cells pooled with CCR7-negative TemRA cells. This chain connects TRBV10-1 to TRBJ2-2; D remains ambiguous. The TCR comes from a man between 18 and 35 years old in good health. CDR3 sequence reads: CASSALISAGELFF. The CDR3 DNA is TGCGCCAGCAGTGCCCTTATTTCTGCCGGGGAGCTGTTTTTT.